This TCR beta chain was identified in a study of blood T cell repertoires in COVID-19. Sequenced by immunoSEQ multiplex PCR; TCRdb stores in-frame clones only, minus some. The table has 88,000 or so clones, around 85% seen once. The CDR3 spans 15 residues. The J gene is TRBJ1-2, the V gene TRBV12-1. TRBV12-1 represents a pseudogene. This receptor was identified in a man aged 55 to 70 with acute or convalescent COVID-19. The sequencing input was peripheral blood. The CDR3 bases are TGTGCCAGCAGCTTACGAGGGCCCCAGCCCTATGGCTACACCTTC. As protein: CASSLRGPQPYGYTF.